The 17 T cell receptor beta chains below come from one sample, sequenced in a study of T cell responses to AZD1222 COVID-19 vaccine. The method was immunoSEQ multiplex PCR; TCRdb's version includes in-frame clones alone and lacks a portion of them. The data show around 79,000 clones, with 87% seen just once and over 1.2% held by the top ten. The sample was peripheral blood, taken on day 0 of AZD1222 vaccination. These receptors came from an adult in good health.

The chain recombines TRBV6-6 with TRBJ1-4; D might be TRBD1 (6 bases). This CDR3 has 14 residues. Trimming removed 6 bases from V and 4 bases from J, with 12 bases in between. CDR1 and CDR2 (germline): MNHNY, SVGAGI (reference sequence). The DNA for the CDR3 is TGTGCCAGCAGCAAAGGGGGGAGTAATGAAAAACTGTTTTTT. This gives the protein CASSKGGSNEKLFF.

CDR3: CASSLAGDYGYTF. CDR3 sequence (DNA): TGTGCCAGCAGCTTAGCGGGGGACTATGGCTACACCTTC. The rearrangement uses TRBV7-9 and TRBJ1-2; D may be TRBD1 (5 bases). Germline assignment: CDR1 SEHNR and CDR2 FQNEAQ (reference sequence). The CDR3 totals 13 residues. V lost 0 bases and J lost 3, with 5 bases in between.

The chain couples TRBV2 to TRBJ1-3; no clear D gene. The CDR3 has 12 amino acids. Deletions cut 4 bases from V and 2 bases from J, with 3 bases between. Germline V CDR1 and CDR2: SNHLY, FYNNEI. The CDR3 loop reads CASSGPGNTIYF. The CDR3 DNA reads TGTGCCAGCAGTGGCCCTGGAAACACCATATATTTT. The full variable domain, its missing parts supplied by reference TRBV2 and TRBJ1-3, is EPEVTQTPSHQVTQMGQEVILRCVPISNHLYFYWYRQILGQKVEFLVSFYNNEISEKSEIFDDQFSVERPDGSNFTLKIRSTKLEDSAMYFCASSGPGNTIYFGEGSWLTVV.

V usage is TRBV18 and J usage is TRBJ1-4; TRBD1 might be the D (6 bases). The V gene's germline CDR1 is KGHSH and CDR2 LQKENI. V lost 2 bases to trimming and J lost 0 bases, with 10 bases between them. This CDR3 spans 16 amino acids. This CDR3 is CASSPGGPATNEKLFF. CDR3 DNA: TGTGCCAGCTCACCAGGGGGCCCTGCAACTAATGAAAAACTGTTTTTT.

This clone was observed a handful of times. The rearrangement joins TRBV7-9 to TRBJ2-2; D tentatively reads TRBD1 or TRBD2 (5 bases each). The CDR3 runs 16 residues. Trimming removed 6 bases from V and 2 bases from J, with 16 bases in between. Germline CDR1 and CDR2: SEHNR and FQNEAQ (reference sequence). The DNA of the CDR3 is TGTGCCAGCAGGAGAGGGGCGGGCAGTAACACCGGGGAGCTGTTTTTT. Translated, it gives CASRRGAGSNTGELFF.

The V and J genes are TRBV5-5 and TRBJ2-5, with D uncertain. The CDR3 has 11 residues. V lost 4 bases, J lost 2 bases, and 3 bases lay in between. Per germline, CDR1 SGHKS and CDR2 YYEKEE (reference sequence). Here the CDR3 DNA reads TGTGCCAGCAGCCAGCAAGAGACCCAGTACTTC. Its translation: CASSQQETQYF.

The chain carries TRBV6-5 and TRBJ2-7; no clear D gene. The V and J ends lost 7 bases and 0 bases respectively, with 10 bases between them. The length of the CDR3 is 13 residues. Looked up from germline, CDR1 is MNHEY and CDR2 is SVGAGI. The CDR3 sequence is CASTLGGSYEQYF. The CDR3 nucleotides read TGTGCCAGCACCCTCGGCGGCTCCTACGAGCAGTACTTC.

The chain combines TRBV30 with TRBJ2-5; D possibly matches TRBD1 or TRBD2 (5 bases each). The germline CDR1 and CDR2 sequences are GTSNPN and SVGIG (reference sequence). The CDR3 contains 12 residues. V was shortened by 3 bases and J by 10 bases, with 15 bases between the two germline ends. CDR3 nucleotide sequence: TGTGCCTGGAGGAGGGACCCCCAGTTCCAGTACTTC. Its translation is CAWRRDPQFQYF.

The V call is TRBV2, the J call TRBJ2-1; 13 positions agree with TRBD2. The CDR3 covers 15 residues. After removal of 6 bases from V and 6 bases from J, the junction contained 5 bases not matched to a gene. Germline V gene sequence: CDR1 SNHLY, CDR2 FYNNEI. CDR3 residues: CASRAGLAGANEQFF. CDR3 nucleotide sequence: TGTGCCAGCAGGGCTGGACTAGCGGGGGCCAATGAGCAGTTCTTC. The variable domain in full, completed from reference TRBV2 and TRBJ2-1, reads EPEVTQTPSHQVTQMGQEVILRCVPISNHLYFYWYRQILGQKVEFLVSFYNNEISEKSEIFDDQFSVERPDGSNFTLKIRSTKLEDSAMYFCASRAGLAGANEQFFGPGTRLTVL.

The chain is built from TRBV27 and TRBJ2-3, with 8 bases matching TRBD2. Unmatched junction bases numbered 14, after V lost 3 bases and J lost 9 bases. This CDR3 region has 16 residues. Germline V gene sequence: CDR1 MNHEY, CDR2 SMNVEV (reference sequence). The CDR3 region is CASSLGLAGTQRTQYF. Written as DNA, the CDR3 is TGTGCCAGCAGTTTGGGGCTAGCGGGCACTCAGCGCACGCAGTATTTT.

This clone appeared a few times. This chain uses TRBV19 with TRBJ2-1; the match to TRBD1 covers 9 bases. This CDR3 has 15 amino acids. V lost 5 bases, J lost 2 bases, and 4 bases stayed unmatched. Germline CDR1 reads LNHDA; CDR2 reads SQIVND (reference sequence). Here the CDR3 reads CASSPRQGAYNEQFF. In DNA form, the CDR3 reads TGTGCCAGTAGTCCCCGACAGGGGGCCTACAATGAGCAGTTCTTC.

This clone appeared a single time. J is TRBJ2-7 and V is TRBV5-1, with TRBD1 as a possible D gene (5 bases). Germline lookup yields CDR1 SGHRS and CDR2 YFSETQ. The CDR3 has 14 amino acids. V lost 3 bases to trimming and J lost 3 bases, with 13 bases between them. Here the CDR3 DNA reads TGCGCCAGCAGCTCCCAGGGTCAAAACTACGAGCAGTACTTC. Translating gives CASSSQGQNYEQYF.

V and J are TRBV4-1 and TRBJ1-4; 7 bases are shared with TRBD1. CDR3 size: 16 residues. The germline gives CDR1 MGHRA, CDR2 YSYEKL. V lost 6 bases and J lost 4; bases outside the gene matches: 11. CDR3 coding DNA: TGCGCCAGCAGGCCTTCCCTGACAGGGAATAATGAAAAACTGTTTTTT. It encodes CASRPSLTGNNEKLFF.

The chain uses TRBV6-5 and TRBJ1-4; the D is unclear. The length of the CDR3 is 11 residues. Germline V gene lookup returns CDR1 MNHEY and CDR2 SVGAGI. Trimming removed 8 bases at V and 3 bases at J, with 4 bases between. In DNA form, the CDR3 reads TGTGCCAGCGGTTCTAATGAAAAACTGTTTTTT. It yields the protein CASGSNEKLFF.

The chain combines TRBV4-1 with TRBJ2-1; no clear D gene. Per germline, CDR1 MGHRA and CDR2 YSYEKL. Trimming pared 3 bases from V and 9 bases from J, leaving 12 bases between. The CDR3 spans 13 residues. The CDR3 protein is CASSHRSSGEQFF. The CDR3 nucleotides read TGCGCCAGCAGCCACCGCTCTAGTGGTGAGCAGTTCTTC.

The V gene is TRBV19, the J gene TRBJ2-1; no reliable D call. V gave up 1 base and J gave up 1 base, with 8 bases separating them. This CDR3 is 15 amino acids long. From germline, CDR1 is LNHDA and CDR2 SQIVND (reference sequence). CDR3 nucleotides: TGTGCCAGTAGTATAGCGAGCCGTTCCTACAATGAGCAGTTCTTC. It encodes CASSIASRSYNEQFF.

As regards this clone: One junction end disagrees with the germline gene, perhaps due to a read error. The chain combines TRBV5-4 with TRBJ2-5; the D is unclear. The CDR3 runs 13 residues. Germline V gene lookup returns CDR1 SGHNT and CDR2 YYREEE (reference sequence). CDR3 protein: CASSFLEARAQYF. CDR3 nucleotides: TGTGCCAGCAGCTTTCTTGAAGCTCGGGCCCAATACTTC.